This T cell receptor (beta chain) was identified during a study of blood T cell repertoires in COVID-19. This clone was seen once. Methods used by the authors: Reference gene primer amplification yielded estimated nucleated cell counts. The table came from immunoSEQ multiplex PCR; TCRdb's copy has only in-frame clones and leaves some out. D and trimming come from the DNA, and the V and J calls and clone size come from that table. The data contain some 220,000 clones, over 90% of them singletons. The CDR3 is 15 residues long. V shed 3 bases and J shed 4 bases, with 12 bases lying between them. In germline, CDR1 is LNHDA, CDR2 SQIVND (reference sequence).

The sample consisted of peripheral blood. This chain connects TRBV19 to TRBJ2-2; D remains ambiguous. The TCR originated in a man aged 25-45 years with COVID-19, enrolled during active disease. CDR3 in DNA: TGTGCCAGTAGTATCGCACATTCCAGCACCGGGGAGCTGTTTTTT. This encodes CASSIAHSSTGELFF. The full variable domain, in which reference TRBV19 and TRBJ2-2 provide the parts outside the CDR3, is DGGITQSPKYLFRKEGQNVTLSCEQNLNHDAMYWYRQDPGQGLRLIYYSQIVNDFQKGDIAEGYSVSREKKESFPLTVTSAQKNPTAFYLCASSIAHSSTGELFFGEGSRLTVL.